What follows are 20 T cell receptor beta chains derived from one specimen sequenced in a study of blood T cells in healthy people across ages. Next came a second PCR, run for about 7 to 12 cycles, which used a sample-barcoded 5' primer along with a J-beta primer mix. One entry per CDR3 protein results from TCRdb running MiXCR on the 5' RACE reads. The sample includes roughly 900,000 distinct CDR3 sequences, under 50% of them seen just once. Sequenced sample: blood. The receptors originated from a man younger than 45 in good health.

The sample holds many counts of this clonotype. This chain joins TRBV27 and TRBJ1-4; 7 nucleotides align to TRBD1. CDR1 and CDR2 from the germline V gene are MNHEY and SMNVEV (reference sequence). CDR3 length equals 14 residues. V lost 6 bases, J lost 2 bases, and 3 bases stayed unmatched. Here the CDR3 reads CASSFRGTNEKLFF. CDR3 in DNA: TGTGCCAGCAGCTTCAGGGGGACTAATGAAAAACTGTTTTTT.

This rearrangement joins TRBV20-1 to TRBJ2-5; 9 bases are shared with TRBD2. The germline gives CDR1 DFQATT, CDR2 SNEGSKA (reference sequence). V lost 5 bases, J lost 4 bases, and 17 bases stayed unmatched. This CDR3 region has 17 residues. CDR3: CSAPVSSGSSVRETQYF. The CDR3 nucleotides are TGCAGTGCTCCCGTTAGTAGCGGGAGCTCCGTGCGAGAGACCCAGTACTTC.

This clonotype was recorded many times. V and J are TRBV12-3 or TRBV12-4 and TRBJ2-1; the D gene is possibly TRBD1 (7 bases). V lost 2 bases and J lost 7, with 12 bases in between. There are 14 residues in the CDR3. Here the CDR3 DNA reads TGTGCCAGCAGTTTACAGGGGGGTACAAATGAGCAGTTCTTC. It codes for CASSLQGGTNEQFF.

This clonotype has more than one count but fewer than ten. The V and J genes are TRBV12-3 or TRBV12-4 and TRBJ2-2; D is undetermined. This CDR3 region has 12 residues. V shed 6 bases and J shed 8 bases, with 10 bases lying between them. The CDR3 loop reads CASRRIPGELFF. CDR3 nucleotide sequence: TGTGCCAGCAGACGTATTCCAGGGGAGCTGTTTTTT.

This chain uses TRBV6-2 or TRBV6-3 with TRBJ2-3, with 7 bases aligning to TRBD1. V was pared by 6 bases and J by 2 bases, with 5 bases of the junction left unmatched. The germline V gene encodes CDR1 MNHEY and CDR2 SVGEGT. This CDR3 has 14 amino acids. CDR3 nucleotide sequence: TGTGCCAGCAGCCGGCAGGGGGACACAGATACGCAGTATTTT. Translating gives CASSRQGDTDTQYF.

The J gene is TRBJ2-4, the V gene TRBV7-6; the D gene is possibly TRBD1 (6 bases). Deletions cut 0 bases from V and 8 bases from J, with 20 bases between. CDR1 and CDR2 from the germline V gene are SGHVS and FNYEAQ. The CDR3 is 17 amino acids. CDR3 DNA: TGTGCCAGCAGCTTAGCGTTACCGGGACACACTCAACACATTCAGTACTTC. Translating it yields CASSLALPGHTQHIQYF.

The genes are TRBV6-5 and TRBJ1-2, with 7 bases identical to TRBD1. CDR1 and CDR2 from the germline V gene are MNHEY and SVGAGI. CDR3 size: 15 residues. V gave up 8 bases and J gave up 2 bases; unmatched junction bases: 11. For the CDR3, the DNA is TGTGCCAGCCGACCCTCCGGGACAGACAACTATGGCTACACCTTC. Translation: CASRPSGTDNYGYTF.

The V and J genes are TRBV7-8 and TRBJ2-4, with D possibly being TRBD1 (5 bases). This CDR3 region has 17 residues. Trimming took 0 bases from V and 3 from J, leaving 15 bases between them. Germline V gene data show CDR1 as SGHVS and CDR2 as FQNEAQ. The DNA for the CDR3 is TGTGCCAGCAGCTTAGCGCTACGCGACAGAGGCAAAAACATTCAGTACTTC. Protein sequence: CASSLALRDRGKNIQYF.

The sample holds one count of this clonotype. J is TRBJ2-2 and V is TRBV28; D not resolved. Trimming stripped 8 bases from V and 6 bases from J, with 7 bases between. This CDR3 spans 11 amino acids. From germline, CDR1 is MDHEN and CDR2 SYDVKM. CDR3 amino acids: CASQGPGELFF. CDR3 DNA sequence: TGTGCCAGCCAAGGTCCCGGGGAGCTGTTTTTT.

Details on this clonotype: A junction end diverges from the germline sequence, so it may reflect a read error. The DNA for the CDR3 is TGTGCCAGCAGTTCATCCCCGGACAGGTATTCACCCTTCCACTTT. Translating it yields CASSSSPDRYSPFHF. The chain joins TRBV27 to TRBJ1-6; 7 nucleotides match TRBD1. Germline V lookup: CDR1 MNHEY, CDR2 SMNVEV (reference sequence). The CDR3 consists of 15 residues.

The J gene is TRBJ2-5, the V gene TRBV6-2 or TRBV6-3; 9 bases agree with TRBD1. Germline CDR1 and CDR2: MNHEY and SVGEGT. The CDR3 sequence is 14 residues long. J was trimmed by 11 bases and V by 4 bases; bases with no gene match: 11. CDR3 loop: CASSSPGTGIKQYF. In nucleotides, the CDR3 is TGTGCCAGCAGTTCTCCCGGGACAGGGATTAAGCAGTACTTC.

The rearrangement uses TRBV9 and TRBJ1-1, with D uncertain. V was cut by 5 bases and J by 5 bases, with 19 bases left in between. Looked up from germline, CDR1 is SGDLS and CDR2 is YYNGEE. There are 15 residues in the CDR3. CDR3 region: CASRWVDSLGTEAFF. The CDR3 region has the DNA TGTGCCAGCAGGTGGGTAGATAGCCTGGGGACTGAAGCTTTCTTT.

The chain links TRBV6-2 or TRBV6-3 to TRBJ1-1, with 8 positions matching TRBD1. Germline V gene lookup returns CDR1 MNHEY and CDR2 SVGEGT. J was trimmed by 1 base and V by 0 bases; bases with no gene match: 4. The CDR3 is 16 amino acids. CDR3 coding DNA: TGTGCCAGCAGTTACTCGGGCAGGGGGCGGAACACTGAAGCTTTCTTT. It is translated as CASSYSGRGRNTEAFF.

The J gene is TRBJ1-4, the V gene TRBV27, with D unclear. CDR1 and CDR2 (germline): MNHEY, SMNVEV (reference sequence). The V gene lost 4 bases and the J gene lost 10 bases, with 19 bases spanning the gap. This CDR3 has 15 amino acids. CDR3 in amino acids: CASSSLPGTTRKLFF. CDR3 nucleotide sequence: TGTGCCAGCAGTTCACTGCCCGGAACGACACGAAAACTGTTTTTT.

This clonotype was observed a handful of times. This chain connects TRBV2 to TRBJ2-3; a weak D match, TRBD1 (6 bases). The CDR3 consists of 15 residues. Germline V gene sequence: CDR1 SNHLY, CDR2 FYNNEI. Trimming stripped 4 bases from V and 3 bases from J, with 14 bases between. CDR3 in DNA: TGTGCCAGCAGTGCAACAGGGAGTGAGACAGATACGCAGTATTTT. It encodes CASSATGSETDTQYF.

J is TRBJ1-5 and V is TRBV21-1; no DNA check was done on the table's D call, TRBD1. TRBV21-1 is shown as a pseudogene. CDR3 size: 15 residues. The CDR3 protein is CASIRRTGRCQPQHF. CDR3 in DNA: TGTGCCAGCATTCGAAGGACAGGGAGGTGCCAGCCCCAGCATTTT.

The V call is TRBV3-1, the J call TRBJ2-1; 14 bases line up with TRBD2. The CDR3 runs 15 residues. Germline lookup yields CDR1 LGHDT and CDR2 YNNKEL (reference sequence). Unmatched junction bases numbered 5, after V lost 6 bases and J lost 7 bases. The CDR3: CASSPGLAGANEQFF. DNA for the CDR3: TGTGCCAGCAGTCCGGGACTAGCGGGGGCGAATGAGCAGTTCTTC.

The chain's CDR3 is CASSHGDREYGYTF. In DNA form, the CDR3 reads TGCGCCAGCAGCCACGGGGACAGGGAATATGGCTACACCTTC. V usage is TRBV4-1 and J usage is TRBJ1-2, with 9 bases identical to TRBD1. The CDR3 has 14 residues. Germline V lookup: CDR1 MGHRA, CDR2 YSYEKL. The junction had 4 bases not matched to a gene; V was cut back by 3 bases and J by 5 bases.

This chain connects TRBV7-2 to TRBJ1-4; perhaps TRBD1 as D (5 bases). The CDR3 consists of 15 residues. V was pared by 1 base and J by 7 bases, with 13 bases between. Germline lookup yields CDR1 SGHTA and CDR2 FQGNSA. The CDR3, as DNA: TGTGCCAGCAGCTTAGATCGGGGACGAGGTGAAAAACTGTTTTTT. Translation: CASSLDRGRGEKLFF.

The chain couples TRBV7-9 to TRBJ2-5; no clear D. The V gene lost 5 bases and the J gene lost 4 bases, with 8 bases spanning the gap. The CDR3 length is 12 residues. CDR1 is SEHNR, CDR2 FQNEAQ, per germline (reference sequence). In nucleotides, the CDR3 is TGTGCCAGCAGCCCAAATCGAGAGACCCAGTACTTC. Translating gives CASSPNRETQYF.